This T cell receptor beta chain was identified in a study of blood T cell repertoires in COVID-19. The overall study: In each case, the material was cDNA or gDNA derived from T cells, B-cell-depleted T cells, or PBMCs.

As handled by the study authors: By means of reference gene primer amplification, nucleated cell counts were estimated. Assay used: immunoSEQ multiplex PCR; TCRdb lists only in-frame clones, some missing. D and trimming were read from the DNA, whereas the V and J calls and clone size are those reported in that table. Among more than 85,000 clones, around 83% were seen once, and the ten largest hold roughly 8.2%. This clonotype was sampled from a woman older than 75 with active or convalescent COVID-19. The sequenced sample consisted of peripheral blood.

The CDR3 region is CASSSGQGAGTDTQYF. CDR3 sequence (DNA): TGTGCCAGCAGCTCGGGACAGGGGGCAGGAACAGATACGCAGTATTTT. This chain joins TRBV7-9 and TRBJ2-3; 12 positions match TRBD1. Trimming removed 4 bases from V and 3 bases from J; junction bases left unmatched: 5. Germline-derived CDR1 and CDR2 are SEHNR and FQNEAQ (reference sequence). The length of the CDR3 is 16 residues.